The rows below give T cell receptor beta chains drawn from one sample of a study of breast tumors, draining lymph nodes, adjacent tissues. TCRdb re-called the multiplex PCR reads through MiXCR, storing one row per CDR3 protein. The data show 17,000 or so distinct CDR3 sequences, over 40% seen once. What was sequenced was breast tumor tissue. The receptors derive from a female donor with breast cancer. Some clones in this sample may be carry-over from other donors' samples. Both conserved end residues are part of each CDR3. A D gene is named only where the DNA matches it firmly. For some rows the clone size is stated as once, few or many, or as a class when expanded; others skip it.

clone_size	d_call	v_call	j_call	cdr3_aa	cdr3_nt
-	TRBD1	TRBV20-1	TRBJ2-3	CSATRNPGQAASPQYF	TGCAGTGCGACGAGAAATCCGGGACAGGCAGCCTCGCCCCAGTATTTT
once	TRBD2	TRBV9	TRBJ2-2	CASSVGSSGAGELFF	TGTGCCAGCAGCGTAGGGTCTAGCGGGGCCGGGGAGCTGTTTTTT
-	TRBD1	TRBV19	TRBJ1-2	CASSPRDRWRVSSDYTF	TGTGCCAGTAGTCCTCGGGACAGGTGGCGAGTATCAAGTGACTACACCTTC
many	-	TRBV9	TRBJ2-2	CASSVGTNTGELFF	TGTGCCAGCAGCGTAGGGACCAACACCGGGGAGCTGTTTTTT
many	TRBD1	TRBV30	TRBJ2-2	CAWSVQDRESGELFF	TGTGCCTGGAGTGTACAAGACAGGGAGTCCGGGGAGCTGTTTTTT
-	-	TRBV6-1	TRBJ1-6	CASRTDLNSPLHF	TGTGCCAGCAGGACAGACCTTAATTCACCCCTCCACTTT
many	-	TRBV28	TRBJ1-4	CASRPLGISNEKLFF	TGTGCCAGCAGACCCCTAGGGATATCGAATGAAAAACTGTTTTTT
many	-	TRBV30	TRBJ2-1	CAWSFISLAINYNEQFF	TGTGCCTGGAGCTTCATATCGCTAGCGATTAACTACAATGAGCAGTTCTTC
many	-	TRBV7-2	TRBJ2-1	CASSFSAGWNEQFF	TGTGCCAGCAGCTTTTCTGCGGGGTGGAATGAGCAGTTCTTC
many	-	TRBV7-2	TRBJ2-5	CASSFPQETQYF	TGTGCCAGCAGCTTCCCCCAAGAGACCCAGTACTTC
few	-	TRBV11-3	TRBJ1-1	CASSLGRANTEAFF	TGTGCCAGCAGCTTGGGAAGGGCGAACACTGAAGCTTTCTTT
-	TRBD1	TRBV2	TRBJ1-2	CADGDSYGYTF	TGTGCCGATGGGGACAGTTACGGCTACACCTTC
-	TRBD2	TRBV20-1	TRBJ2-5	CSARGASGRAYIQETQYF	TGCAGTGCTAGAGGGGCTAGCGGGAGGGCCTATATCCAAGAGACCCAGTACTTC
once	-	TRBV7-2	TRBJ2-3	CASSLVLASLTQYF	TGTGCCAGCAGCTTAGTTCTAGCCTCGCTTACGCAGTATTTT
few	-	TRBV5-1	TRBJ2-5	CASSLRGGETQYF	TGCGCCAGCAGCTTACGGGGCGGCGAGACCCAGTACTTC
few	-	TRBV3-1	TRBJ2-1	CASSQDRGVSEQFF	TGTGCCAGCAGCCAAGATCGTGGGGTCAGTGAGCAGTTCTTC
-	-	TRBV5-1	TRBJ2-2	CAGSARQNANAGELLF	TGCGCCGGCAGCGCGCGTCAAAACGCGAACGCCGGGGAGCTGTTATTT
-	TRBD2	TRBV27	TRBJ2-2	CASSPGPSGSGWGELFF	TGTGCCAGCAGTCCCGGGCCTAGCGGGAGTGGTTGGGGGGAGCTGTTTTTT
many	TRBD2	TRBV20-1	TRBJ2-1	CSAVGTSGKISYNEQFF	TGCAGTGCTGTTGGGACTAGCGGCAAGATTTCCTACAATGAGCAGTTCTTC
once	TRBD2	TRBV7-8	TRBJ2-3	CASSPAGWSDTQYF	TGTGCCAGCAGTCCAGCGGGGTGGTCAGATACGCAGTATTTT
-	TRBD2	TRBV2	TRBJ2-3	CASRDSGGLGTTDTRYF	TGTGCCAGCAGAGATTCCGGGGGGTTAGGCACCACAGATACGCGGTATTTT
many	TRBD1	TRBV7-3	TRBJ1-1	CASSLNGGTGEAFF	TGTGCCAGCAGCTTAAATGGAGGGACAGGTGAAGCTTTCTTT
-	TRBD2	TRBV29-1	TRBJ2-7	CSVEGNAGTSGSYEQYF	TGCAGCGTTGAAGGGAACGCCGGGACTAGCGGGAGTTACGAGCAGTACTTC
medium-sized	-	TRBV5-6	TRBJ2-2	CASSLTRNTGELFF	TGTGCCAGCAGCTTGACCAGGAACACCGGGGAGCTGTTTTTT
-	TRBD2	TRBV20-1	TRBJ2-5	CSVTSGQETQYF	TGCAGTGTTACTAGCGGCCAAGAGACCCAGTACTTC
few	-	TRBV3-1	TRBJ2-5	CASSQNRGGRGETQYF	TGTGCCAGCAGCCAAAATAGGGGGGGACGAGGGGAGACCCAGTACTTC
many	TRBD2	TRBV5-6	TRBJ2-5	CASSVLAGGSQETQYF	TGTGCCAGCAGCGTACTAGCGGGAGGGAGTCAAGAGACCCAGTACTTC
many	TRBD1	TRBV29-1	TRBJ1-3	CSARQGSGNTIYF	TGCAGCGCCAGACAGGGGTCCGGAAACACCATATATTTT
medium-sized	-	TRBV20-1	TRBJ2-5	CSSLLPGDETQYF	TGCAGTTCCCTCCTGCCGGGGGACGAGACCCAGTACTTC
many	TRBD1	TRBV27	TRBJ1-5	CASRPMGQSNQPQHF	TGTGCCAGCAGACCGATGGGACAGTCCAATCAGCCCCAGCATTTT
-	-	TRBV5-1	TRBJ2-3	CASSLEGTDTQYF	TGCGCCAGCAGCTTGGAGGGAACAGATACGCAGTATTTT
many	-	TRBV4-3	TRBJ2-2	CASSQMTVNTGELFF	TGCGCCAGCAGCCAAATGACAGTTAACACCGGGGAGCTGTTTTTT